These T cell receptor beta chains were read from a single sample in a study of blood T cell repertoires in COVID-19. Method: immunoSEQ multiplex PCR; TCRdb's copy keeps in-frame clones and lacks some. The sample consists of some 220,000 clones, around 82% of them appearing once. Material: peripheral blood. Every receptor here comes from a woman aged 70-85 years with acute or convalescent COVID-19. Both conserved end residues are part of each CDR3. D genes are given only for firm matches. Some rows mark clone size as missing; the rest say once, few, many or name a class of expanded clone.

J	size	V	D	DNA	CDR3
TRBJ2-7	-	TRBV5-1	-	TGCGCCAGCAGCTTGGACTCGGCGGGGGAGCAGTACTTC	CASSLDSAGEQYF
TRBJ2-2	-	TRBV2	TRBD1	TGTGCCAGCAGTAAAGGGACAGGGTTAAACACCGGGGAGCTGTTTTTT	CASSKGTGLNTGELFF
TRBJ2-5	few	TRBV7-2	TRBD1	TGTGCCAGCAGCCCTCGACAGGGGAAAGGGGAGACCCAGTACTTC	CASSPRQGKGETQYF
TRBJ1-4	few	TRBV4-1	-	TGCGCCAGCAGCCAAGAGTTCAAGGGGCAGGCTAAACTGTTTTTT	CASSQEFKGQAKLFF
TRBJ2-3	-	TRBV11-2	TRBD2	TGTGCCAGCAGCTTAGGTGGACTAGCTGGTACGCAGTATTTT	CASSLGGLAGTQYF
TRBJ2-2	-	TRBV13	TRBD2	TGTGCCAGCAGCCGACGGACTAGCGGATGGACCGGGGAGCTGTTTTTT	CASSRRTSGWTGELFF
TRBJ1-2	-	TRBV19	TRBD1	TGTGCCAGTACACCCCGACAGGGGTCTTCTGGCTACACCTTC	CASTPRQGSSGYTF
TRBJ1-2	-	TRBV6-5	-	TGTGCCAGCAGGCACAGGGATGGCTACACCTTC	CASRHRDGYTF
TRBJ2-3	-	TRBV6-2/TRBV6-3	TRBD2	TGTGCCAGCAGCCGGCAAACTAGCGGCACAGATACGCAGTATTTT	CASSRQTSGTDTQYF
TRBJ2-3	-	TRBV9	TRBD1	TGTGCCAGCAGCCCCGGGGACAGGGGAACAGATACGCAGTATTTT	CASSPGDRGTDTQYF
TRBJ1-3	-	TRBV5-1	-	TGCGCCAGCAAACAGGACTCTGGAAACACCATATATTTT	CASKQDSGNTIYF
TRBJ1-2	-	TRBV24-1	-	TGTGCCACCATGACACCAGCTAACTATGGCTACACCTTC	CATMTPANYGYTF
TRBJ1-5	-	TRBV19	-	TGTGCCAGTAGTATAATTGAGAGGGTCCAGCCCCAGCATTTT	CASSIIERVQPQHF
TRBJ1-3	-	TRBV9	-	TGTGCCAGCAGCGTAGCGGCGGGGAGCTCTGGAAACACCATATATTTT	CASSVAAGSSGNTIYF
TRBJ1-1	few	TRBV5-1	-	TGCGCCAGCAGCTTTTCGGAGGGCACTGAAGCTTTCTTT	CASSFSEGTEAFF
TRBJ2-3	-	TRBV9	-	TGTGCCAGCAGCGTAGCCTCAGGGACAGATACGCAGTATTTT	CASSVASGTDTQYF
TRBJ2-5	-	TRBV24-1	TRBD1	TGTGCCACCAGTGATCCTGGGGGCAGGGGGTTCGGAGAGACCCAGTACTTC	CATSDPGGRGFGETQYF
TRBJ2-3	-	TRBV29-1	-	TGCAGCACTGAGGACACAAGCACAGATACGCAGTATTTT	CSTEDTSTDTQYF
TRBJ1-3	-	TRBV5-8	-	TGTGCCAGCAGCTTGACAGGGATGGTCTCTGGAAACACCATATATTTT	CASSLTGMVSGNTIYF
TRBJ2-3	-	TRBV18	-	TGTGCCAGCTCACCGGGACTGGGGGACGCAGATACGCAGTATTTT	CASSPGLGDADTQYF
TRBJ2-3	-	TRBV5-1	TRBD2	TGCGCCAGCAGCCCCTGGGCTAGCGGTCTCACAGATACGCAGTATTTT	CASSPWASGLTDTQYF
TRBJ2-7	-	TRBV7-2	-	TGTGCCAGCAGCCCCCAAAAGGGGTTTGGCGAGCAGTACTTC	CASSPQKGFGEQYF
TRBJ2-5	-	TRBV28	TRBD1	TGTGCCAGCAGTCTCGTTAATCCGGGACAGGGGTCGGAGACCCAGTACTTC	CASSLVNPGQGSETQYF
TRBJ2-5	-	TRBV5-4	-	TGTGCCAGCAGCTTGTGGGCAGGGGGGGAGACCCAGTACTTC	CASSLWAGGETQYF
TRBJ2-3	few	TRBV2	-	TGTGCCAGCAGTGCCACGAGGGATACGCAGTATTTT	CASSATRDTQYF
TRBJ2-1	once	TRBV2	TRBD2	TGTGCCAGCAGTCCCGGACTAGCCGTCAATGAGCAGTTCTTC	CASSPGLAVNEQFF
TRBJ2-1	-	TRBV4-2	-	TGTGCCAGCAGCCAAGTCATTACGGGGGACTCCTACAATGAGCAGTTCTTC	CASSQVITGDSYNEQFF
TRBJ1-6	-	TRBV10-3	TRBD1	TGTGCCATCTCGGGACAGGGGGATTCACCCCTCCACTTT	CAISGQGDSPLHF
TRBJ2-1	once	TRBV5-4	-	TGTGCCAGCAGCTTGGGGGGCGGGGTAAACCCCTACAATGAGCAGTTCTTC	CASSLGGGVNPYNEQFF
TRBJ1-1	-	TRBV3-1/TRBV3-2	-	TGTGCCAGCAGCCAAGAAGCCCAGGGGAACACTGAAGCTTTCTTT	CASSQEAQGNTEAFF
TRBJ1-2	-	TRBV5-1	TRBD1	TGCGCCAGCAGCCCGGGGGGACAGGCGAACTATGGCTACACCTTC	CASSPGGQANYGYTF
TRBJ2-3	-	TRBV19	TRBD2	TGTGCCAGTAGTGTCCCCCTAGCGGGGGGCCCGGATACGCAGTATTTT	CASSVPLAGGPDTQYF
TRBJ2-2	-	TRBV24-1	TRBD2	TGTGCCTCGGGGAGGGGCACCGGGGAGCTGTTTTTT	CASGRGTGELFF
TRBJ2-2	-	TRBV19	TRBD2	TGTGCCAGTAATATGCTAGCGGCTTACACCGGGGAGCTGTTTTTT	CASNMLAAYTGELFF
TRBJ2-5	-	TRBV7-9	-	TGTGCCAGCAGCTTAGGTGGGGGGGCTGGGACCCAGTACTTC	CASSLGGGAGTQYF
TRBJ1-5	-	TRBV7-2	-	TGTGCCAGCAGCTTGGGAGGGGGGAATCAGCCCCAGCATTTT	CASSLGGGNQPQHF
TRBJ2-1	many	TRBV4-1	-	TGCGCCAGCAGCCAAGAGCCAGGCGGGCACCCTAGAAACTACAATGAGCAGTTCTTC	CASSQEPGGHPRNYNEQFF
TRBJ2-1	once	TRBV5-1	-	TGCGCCAGCAGCTTCGAGGGACTTAATGAGCAGTTCTTC	CASSFEGLNEQFF
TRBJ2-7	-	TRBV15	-	TGTGCCACCAGCGGTCAGGGCTCCTACGAGCAGTACTTC	CATSGQGSYEQYF
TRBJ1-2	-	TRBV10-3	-	TGTGCCATCTCTGGCAGTGGGGAGTCTGGCTACACCTTC	CAISGSGESGYTF
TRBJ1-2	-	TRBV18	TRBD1	TGTGCCAGCTCCCAACCGGGACAGGGGGCGCGGGGCTACACCTTC	CASSQPGQGARGYTF
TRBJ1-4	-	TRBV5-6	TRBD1	TGTGCCAGCAGCTGGGGACAGGGGGAAGAAAAACTGTTTTTT	CASSWGQGEEKLFF
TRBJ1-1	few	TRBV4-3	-	TGCGCCAGCAGCCAAGATCAAGGGGGGAACACTGAAGCTTTCTTT	CASSQDQGGNTEAFF
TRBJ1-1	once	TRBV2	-	TGTGCCAGCAGTGAATATGTTTACACTGAAGCTTTCTTT	CASSEYVYTEAFF
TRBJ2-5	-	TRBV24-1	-	TGTGCCACCAGTGATTTGAGTAGGACCCAGTACTTC	CATSDLSRTQYF
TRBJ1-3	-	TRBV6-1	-	TGTGCCAGCAGTGAAGCAGCTAAGATAGGAAACACCATATATTTT	CASSEAAKIGNTIYF
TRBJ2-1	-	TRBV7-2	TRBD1	TGTGCCAGCAGCGACAGGGTTGGGGAGCAGTTCTTC	CASSDRVGEQFF
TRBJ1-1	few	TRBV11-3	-	TGTGCCAGCAGCTTAGAGGTCGGGACTGAAGCTTTCTTT	CASSLEVGTEAFF
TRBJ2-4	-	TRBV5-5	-	TGTGCCAGCAGCTTAAGCCACAGTCGAAACATTCAGTACTTC	CASSLSHSRNIQYF